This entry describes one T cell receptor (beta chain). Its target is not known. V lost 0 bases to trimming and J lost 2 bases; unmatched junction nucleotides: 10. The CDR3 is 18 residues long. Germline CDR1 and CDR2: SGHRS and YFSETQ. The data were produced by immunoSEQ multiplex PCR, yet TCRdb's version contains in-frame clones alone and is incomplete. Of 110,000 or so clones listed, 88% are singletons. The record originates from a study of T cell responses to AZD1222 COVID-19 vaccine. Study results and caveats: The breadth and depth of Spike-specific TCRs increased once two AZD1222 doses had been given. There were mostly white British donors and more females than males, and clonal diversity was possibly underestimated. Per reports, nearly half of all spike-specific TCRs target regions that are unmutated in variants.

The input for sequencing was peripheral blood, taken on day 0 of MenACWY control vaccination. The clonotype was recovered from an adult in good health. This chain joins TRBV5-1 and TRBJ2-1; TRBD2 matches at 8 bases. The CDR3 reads CASSLGPGSGSTYNEQFF. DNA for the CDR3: TGCGCCAGCAGCTTGGGGCCGGGAAGCGGGAGTACCTACAATGAGCAGTTCTTC.